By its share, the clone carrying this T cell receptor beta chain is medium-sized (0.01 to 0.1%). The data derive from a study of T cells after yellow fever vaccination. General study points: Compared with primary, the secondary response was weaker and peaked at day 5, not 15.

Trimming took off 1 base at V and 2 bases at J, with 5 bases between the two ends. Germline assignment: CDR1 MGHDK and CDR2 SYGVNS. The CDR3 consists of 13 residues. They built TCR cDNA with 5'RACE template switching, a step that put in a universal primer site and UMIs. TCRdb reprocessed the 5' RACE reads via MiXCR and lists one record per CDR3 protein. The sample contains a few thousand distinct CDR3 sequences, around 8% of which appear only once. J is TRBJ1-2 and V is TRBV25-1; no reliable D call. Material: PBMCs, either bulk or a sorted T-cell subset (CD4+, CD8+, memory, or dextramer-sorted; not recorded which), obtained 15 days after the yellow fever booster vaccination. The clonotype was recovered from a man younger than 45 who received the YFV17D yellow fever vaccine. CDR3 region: CASSESGNYGYTF. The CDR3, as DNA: TGTGCCAGCAGTGAATCTGGGAACTATGGCTACACCTTC.